This TCR beta chain was observed in a study of blood T cell repertoires in COVID-19. About the study: Researchers got acute and convalescent COVID-19 samples from the United States, Italy and Spain.

Repertoires were generated with immunoSEQ multiplex PCR, while TCRdb's copy carries only in-frame clones and drops some. The data show 27,000 or so clones, around 86% seen once. V was shortened by 3 bases and J by 5 bases, with 28 bases between the two germline ends. In germline, CDR1 is SEHNR, CDR2 FQNEAQ (reference sequence). This CDR3 comprises 19 residues. This TCR was recovered from an older man with acute or convalescent COVID-19. The V call is TRBV7-9, the J call TRBJ1-2; D gene uncertain. The sequencing input was peripheral blood. As DNA, the CDR3 is TGTGCCAGCAGCTTCGTTACCATCGGTAGCGGCCCGAGAGGGTATGGCTACACCTTC. As protein: CASSFVTIGSGPRGYGYTF.